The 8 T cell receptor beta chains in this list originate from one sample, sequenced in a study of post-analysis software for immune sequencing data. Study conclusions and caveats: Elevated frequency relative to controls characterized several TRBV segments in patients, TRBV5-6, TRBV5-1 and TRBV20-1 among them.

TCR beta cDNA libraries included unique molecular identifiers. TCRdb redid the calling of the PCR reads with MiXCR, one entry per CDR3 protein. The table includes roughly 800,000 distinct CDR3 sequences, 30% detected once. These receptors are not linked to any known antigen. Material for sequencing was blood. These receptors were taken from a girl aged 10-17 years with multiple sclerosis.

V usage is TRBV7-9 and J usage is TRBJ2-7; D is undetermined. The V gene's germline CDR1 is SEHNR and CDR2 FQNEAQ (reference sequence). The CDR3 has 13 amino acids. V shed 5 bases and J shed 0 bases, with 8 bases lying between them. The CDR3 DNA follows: TGTGCCAGCAGCCCGGGCTACTCCTACGAGCAGTACTTC. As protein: CASSPGYSYEQYF.

CDR3 region: CASSVEGSQETQYF. For the CDR3, the DNA is TGTGCCAGCAGCGTAGAGGGCAGCCAAGAGACCCAGTACTTC. The gene calls are TRBV9 and TRBJ2-5; no definite D call. The CDR3 totals 14 residues. In germline, CDR1 is SGDLS, CDR2 YYNGEE. The V and J ends lost 0 bases and 1 base respectively, with 7 bases between them.

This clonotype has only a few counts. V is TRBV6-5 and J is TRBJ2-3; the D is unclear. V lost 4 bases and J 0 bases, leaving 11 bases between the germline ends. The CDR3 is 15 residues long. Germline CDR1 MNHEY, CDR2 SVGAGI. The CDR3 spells CASSSQWASTDTQYF. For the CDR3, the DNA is TGTGCCAGCAGTTCTCAGTGGGCTAGCACAGATACGCAGTATTTT.

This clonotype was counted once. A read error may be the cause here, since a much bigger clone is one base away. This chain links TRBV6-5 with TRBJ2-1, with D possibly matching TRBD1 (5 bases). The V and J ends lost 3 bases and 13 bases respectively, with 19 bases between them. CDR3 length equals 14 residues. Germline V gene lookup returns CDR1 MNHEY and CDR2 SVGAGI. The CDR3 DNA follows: TGTGCCAGCAGTTATTCGATGGGGCAAGAGACCCAGTTCTTC. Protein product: CASSYSMGQETQFF.

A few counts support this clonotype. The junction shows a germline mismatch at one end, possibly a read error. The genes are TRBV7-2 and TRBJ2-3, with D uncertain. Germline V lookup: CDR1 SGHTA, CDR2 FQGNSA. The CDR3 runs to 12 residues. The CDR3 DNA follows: TGTGCCAGCAACTTATCCACAGATACGCAGTATTTT. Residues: CASNLSTDTQYF.

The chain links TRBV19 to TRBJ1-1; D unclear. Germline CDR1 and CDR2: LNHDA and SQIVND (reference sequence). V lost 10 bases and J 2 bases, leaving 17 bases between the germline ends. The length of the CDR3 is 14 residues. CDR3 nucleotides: TGTGCCACCAAACCCTGGACGGGAAACACTGAAGCTTTCTTT. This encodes CATKPWTGNTEAFF. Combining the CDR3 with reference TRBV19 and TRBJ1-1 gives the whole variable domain DGGITQSPKYLFRKEGQNVTLSCEQNLNHDAMYWYRQDPGQGLRLIYYSQIVNDFQKGDIAEGYSVSREKKESFPLTVTSAQKNPTAFYLCATKPWTGNTEAFFGQGTRLTVV.

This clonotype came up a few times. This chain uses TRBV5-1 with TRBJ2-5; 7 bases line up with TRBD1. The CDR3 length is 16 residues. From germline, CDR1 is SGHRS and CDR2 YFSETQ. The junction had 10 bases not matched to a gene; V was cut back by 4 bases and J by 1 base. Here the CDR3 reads CASSRLGGQTQETQYF. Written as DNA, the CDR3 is TGCGCCAGCAGCCGCCTTGGGGGACAGACCCAAGAGACCCAGTACTTC.

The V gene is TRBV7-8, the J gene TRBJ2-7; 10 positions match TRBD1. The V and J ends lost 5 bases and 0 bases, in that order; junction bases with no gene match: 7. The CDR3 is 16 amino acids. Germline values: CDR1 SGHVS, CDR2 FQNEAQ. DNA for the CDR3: TGTGCCAGCAGCGCTCGACAGGGGGCGAGCTCCTACGAGCAGTACTTC. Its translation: CASSARQGASSYEQYF.